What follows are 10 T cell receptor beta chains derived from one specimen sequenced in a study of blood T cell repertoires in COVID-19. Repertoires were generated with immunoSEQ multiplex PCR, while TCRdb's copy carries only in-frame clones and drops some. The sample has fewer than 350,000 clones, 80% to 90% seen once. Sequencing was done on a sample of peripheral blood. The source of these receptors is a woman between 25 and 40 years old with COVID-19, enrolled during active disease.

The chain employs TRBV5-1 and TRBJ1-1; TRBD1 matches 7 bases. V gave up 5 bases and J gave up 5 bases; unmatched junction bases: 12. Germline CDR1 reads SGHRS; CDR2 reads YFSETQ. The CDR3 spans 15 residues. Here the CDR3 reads CASRITGVEETEAFF. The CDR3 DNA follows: TGCGCCAGCAGGATAACAGGGGTGGAGGAGACTGAAGCTTTCTTT.

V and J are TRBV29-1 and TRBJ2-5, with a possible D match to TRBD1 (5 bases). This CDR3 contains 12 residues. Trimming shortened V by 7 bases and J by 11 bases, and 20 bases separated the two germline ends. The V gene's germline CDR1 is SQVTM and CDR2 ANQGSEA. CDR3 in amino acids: CSAEGQGASQYF. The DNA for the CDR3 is TGCAGCGCCGAAGGGCAGGGCGCCTCTCAGTACTTC.

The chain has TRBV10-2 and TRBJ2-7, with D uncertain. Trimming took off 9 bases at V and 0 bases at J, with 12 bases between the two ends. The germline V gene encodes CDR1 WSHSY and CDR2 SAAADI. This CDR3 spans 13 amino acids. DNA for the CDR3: TGCGCCAGTTCGCACAGCAGCTCCTACGAGCAGTACTTC. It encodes CASSHSSSYEQYF.

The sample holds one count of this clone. The chain's CDR3 is CSVGSRLAGGPLTYEQYF. The DNA for the CDR3 is TGCAGCGTTGGGTCGCGGCTAGCGGGGGGACCTCTGACCTACGAGCAGTACTTC. The chain uses TRBV29-1 and TRBJ2-7; 11 bases map to TRBD2. V was pared by 4 bases and J by 2 bases, with 16 bases of the junction left unmatched. The V gene's germline CDR1 is SQVTM and CDR2 ANQGSEA. The CDR3 runs to 18 residues.

CDR3 sequence: CASSLGVGSSYNEQFF. DNA for the CDR3: TGTGCCAGCAGCTTAGGGGTAGGGAGCTCCTACAATGAGCAGTTCTTC. The chain has TRBV7-2 and TRBJ2-1; D may be TRBD2 (5 bases). Germline V lookup: CDR1 SGHTA, CDR2 FQGNSA. V lost 1 base and J 0 bases, leaving 10 bases between the germline ends. This CDR3 is 16 amino acids long.

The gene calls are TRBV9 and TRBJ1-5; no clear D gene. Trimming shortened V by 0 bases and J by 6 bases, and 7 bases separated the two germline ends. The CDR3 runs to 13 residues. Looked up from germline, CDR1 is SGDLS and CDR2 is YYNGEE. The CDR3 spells CASSVGAGQPQHF. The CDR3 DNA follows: TGTGCCAGCAGCGTAGGTGCGGGTCAGCCCCAGCATTTT. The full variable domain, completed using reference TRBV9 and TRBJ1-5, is DSGVTQTPKHLITATGQRVTLRCSPRSGDLSVYWYQQSLDQGLQFLIQYYNGEERAKGNILERFSAQQFPDLHSELNLSSLELGDSALYFCASSVGAGQPQHFGDGTRLSIL.

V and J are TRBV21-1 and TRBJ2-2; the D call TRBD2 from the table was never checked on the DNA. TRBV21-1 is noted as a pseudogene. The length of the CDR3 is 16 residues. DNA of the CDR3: TGTGCCAGCAGCAAAGGCGGGGCGGAGAACACCGGGGAGCTGTTTTTT. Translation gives CASSKGGAENTGELFF.

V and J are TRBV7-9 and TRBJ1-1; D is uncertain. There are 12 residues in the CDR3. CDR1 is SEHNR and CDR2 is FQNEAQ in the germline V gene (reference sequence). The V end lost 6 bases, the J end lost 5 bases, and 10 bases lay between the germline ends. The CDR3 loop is CASSQGGTEAFF. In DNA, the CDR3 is TGTGCCAGCAGTCAAGGAGGGACTGAAGCTTTCTTT.

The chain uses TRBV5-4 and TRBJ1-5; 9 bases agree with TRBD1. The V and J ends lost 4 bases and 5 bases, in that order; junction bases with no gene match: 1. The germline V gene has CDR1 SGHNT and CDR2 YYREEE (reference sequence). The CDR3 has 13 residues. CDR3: CASSRQGDQPQHF. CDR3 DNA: TGTGCCAGCAGCCGACAGGGGGATCAGCCCCAGCATTTT. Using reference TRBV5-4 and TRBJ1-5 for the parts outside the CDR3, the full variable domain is ETGVTQSPTHLIKTRGQQVTLRCSSQSGHNTVSWYQQALGQGPQFIFQYYREEENGRGNFPPRFSGLQFPNYSSELNVNALELDDSALYLCASSRQGDQPQHFGDGTRLSIL.

CDR3 nucleotide sequence: TGCGCCAGCAGCTTGACAGGGAACAATTCACCCCTCCACTTT. It translates to CASSLTGNNSPLHF. This chain joins TRBV5-1 and TRBJ1-6; D is perhaps TRBD1 (6 bases). CDR1 and CDR2 (germline): SGHRS, YFSETQ. The CDR3 is 14 amino acids. The V end lost 1 base, the J end lost 7 bases, and 9 bases lay between the germline ends.